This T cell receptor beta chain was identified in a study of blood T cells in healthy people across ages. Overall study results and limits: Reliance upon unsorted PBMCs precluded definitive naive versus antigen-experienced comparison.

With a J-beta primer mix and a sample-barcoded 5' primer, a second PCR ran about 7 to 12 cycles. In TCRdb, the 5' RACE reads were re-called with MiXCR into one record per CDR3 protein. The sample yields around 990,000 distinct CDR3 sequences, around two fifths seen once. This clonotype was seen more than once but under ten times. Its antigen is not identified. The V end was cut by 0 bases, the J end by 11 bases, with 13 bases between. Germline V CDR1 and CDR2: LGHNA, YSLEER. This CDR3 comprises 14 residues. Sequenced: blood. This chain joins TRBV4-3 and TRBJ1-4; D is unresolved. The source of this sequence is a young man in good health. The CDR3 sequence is CASSQDYRTQKLFF. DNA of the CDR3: TGCGCCAGCAGCCAAGATTATCGGACCCAGAAACTGTTTTTT.